These T cell receptor beta chains were read from a single sample in a study of T-cell reconstitution after alpha-beta-depleted transplantation in children. Each CDR3 protein is one row after TCRdb ran MiXCR on the PCR reads. This repertoire shows a few hundred thousand distinct CDR3 sequences, 9.9% found once; its top ten account for roughly a tenth. The sequencing used PBMCs from the stem cell graft donor, collected from the stem cell graft. Source of these receptors: a human donor who donated a stem cell graft to a child with SCID. Both conserved end residues are part of each CDR3. The D gene is left open where the match is weak. Some rows have no size entry. The others give once, few or many, or a class for an expanded clone.

d_gene	abundance	v_gene	j_gene	CDR3aa	CDR3nt
TRBD1	many	TRBV5-1	TRBJ1-1	CASSLGAGGSRTEAFF	TGCGCCAGCAGCTTAGGGGCAGGGGGCTCTCGCACTGAAGCTTTCTTT
TRBD1	once	TRBV7-9	TRBJ1-3	CASSSDRTSGNTIYF	TGTGCCAGCAGCTCGGACAGGACTTCTGGAAACACCATATATTTT
TRBD2	few	TRBV4-1	TRBJ2-1	CASNKLAGVSYNEQFF	TGCGCCAGCAACAAACTAGCGGGGGTCTCCTACAATGAGCAGTTCTTC
NA	many	TRBV29-1	TRBJ2-3	CSVFGGPNTDTQYF	TGCAGCGTCTTCGGGGGACCTAACACAGATACGCAGTATTTT
NA	NA	TRBV15	TRBJ1-5	CATSREQGGHQPQHF	TGTGCCACCAGCAGAGAGCAAGGGGGGCATCAGCCCCAGCATTTT
NA	NA	TRBV7-3	TRBJ2-1	CASRNTGNSYNEQFF	TGTGCCAGCAGAAATACAGGGAACTCCTACAATGAGCAGTTCTTC
NA	NA	TRBV12-3/TRBV12-4	TRBJ1-2	CASSLGSRYTF	TGTGCCAGCAGTTTAGGCAGCCGCTACACCTTC
NA	NA	TRBV5-1	TRBJ1-1	CASSLSARTGTEAFF	TGCGCCAGCAGCTTGTCGGCCAGGACGGGCACTGAAGCTTTCTTT
NA	few	TRBV20-1	TRBJ1-1	CSARDFKGWVTEAFF	TGCAGTGCTAGAGATTTTAAGGGGTGGGTGACTGAAGCTTTCTTT
NA	NA	TRBV6-5	TRBJ2-4	CASSTGAIVYGDIQYF	TGTGCCAGCAGTACTGGGGCCATAGTCTATGGGGACATTCAGTACTTC
TRBD1	few	TRBV20-1	TRBJ2-7	CSARGTGTDYEQYF	TGCAGTGCTAGGGGGACCGGGACAGACTACGAGCAGTACTTC
NA	NA	TRBV5-1	TRBJ2-1	CASSLEQGFSEQFF	TGCGCCAGCAGCTTGGAGCAGGGGTTTAGTGAGCAGTTCTTC
NA	many	TRBV29-1	TRBJ2-7	CSVGEGAYEQYF	TGCAGCGTTGGAGAGGGGGCCTACGAGCAGTACTTC
TRBD1	NA	TRBV12-3/TRBV12-4	TRBJ2-7	CASSLGQGHYEQYF	TGTGCCAGCAGTCTCGGACAGGGACACTACGAGCAGTACTTC
NA	NA	TRBV6-5	TRBJ2-2	CASSLGGGVNTGELFF	TGTGCCAGCAGTTTAGGCGGCGGGGTAAACACCGGGGAGCTGTTTTTT
TRBD1	NA	TRBV9	TRBJ2-1	CASSETGAPYNEQFF	TGTGCCAGCAGCGAGACAGGGGCCCCCTACAATGAGCAGTTCTTC
TRBD2	few	TRBV20-1	TRBJ2-5	CSARLPAGGQETQYF	TGCAGTGCTAGACTCCCAGCGGGAGGGCAAGAGACCCAGTACTTC
TRBD2	few	TRBV12-3/TRBV12-4	TRBJ2-7	CASSLAPAGGQEQYF	TGTGCCAGCAGTTTAGCCCCAGCGGGGGGGCAAGAGCAGTACTTC
TRBD1	NA	TRBV4-1	TRBJ1-1	CASSQPGQPNTEAFF	TGCGCCAGCAGCCAACCGGGACAGCCGAACACTGAAGCTTTCTTT
TRBD1	many	TRBV2	TRBJ2-1	CASTFTGGSYNEQFF	TGTGCCAGCACCTTCACAGGGGGCTCCTACAATGAGCAGTTCTTC
NA	few	TRBV3-1	TRBJ1-1	CASRREGADTEAFF	TGTGCCAGCAGGAGGGAAGGGGCGGACACTGAAGCTTTCTTT
NA	few	TRBV2	TRBJ2-5	CASNFRGSETQYF	TGTGCCAGTAATTTCCGGGGTTCTGAGACCCAGTACTTC
TRBD1	NA	TRBV7-8	TRBJ2-1	CASSLVVRTGKVDEQFF	TGTGCCAGCAGCTTAGTAGTGAGGACAGGCAAAGTGGATGAGCAGTTCTTC